This T cell receptor (beta chain) was sequenced during a study of blood T cell repertoires in COVID-19. Looking at the study overall: Sources were T cells, B-cell-depleted T cells, or PBMCs; the material itself was cDNA or gDNA.

Seattle participants joined during active infection and were tracked over time. The CDR3 is 15 amino acids. Germline lookup yields CDR1 SGHDN and CDR2 FVKESK. Trimming pared 3 bases from V and 6 bases from J, leaving 14 bases between. The assay was immunoSEQ multiplex PCR, and TCRdb's table has in-frame clones only and misses some. The sample yields 300,000 to 350,000 clones, nearly 90% seen once. Sequences were obtained from peripheral blood. The origin of this receptor is a woman aged 40 to 50 with COVID-19, enrolled during active disease. The genes are TRBV14 and TRBJ2-2; perhaps TRBD2 as D (5 bases). CDR3: CASSHRPGRSGELFF. CDR3 nucleotide sequence: TGTGCCAGCAGCCATAGACCGGGGAGATCCGGGGAGCTGTTTTTT. The full variable domain, in which reference TRBV14 and TRBJ2-2 provide the parts outside the CDR3, is EAGVTQFPSHSVIEKGQTVTLRCDPISGHDNLYWYRRVMGKEIKFLLHFVKESKQDESGMPNNRFLAERTGGTYSTLKVQPAELEDSGVYFCASSHRPGRSGELFFGEGSRLTVL.